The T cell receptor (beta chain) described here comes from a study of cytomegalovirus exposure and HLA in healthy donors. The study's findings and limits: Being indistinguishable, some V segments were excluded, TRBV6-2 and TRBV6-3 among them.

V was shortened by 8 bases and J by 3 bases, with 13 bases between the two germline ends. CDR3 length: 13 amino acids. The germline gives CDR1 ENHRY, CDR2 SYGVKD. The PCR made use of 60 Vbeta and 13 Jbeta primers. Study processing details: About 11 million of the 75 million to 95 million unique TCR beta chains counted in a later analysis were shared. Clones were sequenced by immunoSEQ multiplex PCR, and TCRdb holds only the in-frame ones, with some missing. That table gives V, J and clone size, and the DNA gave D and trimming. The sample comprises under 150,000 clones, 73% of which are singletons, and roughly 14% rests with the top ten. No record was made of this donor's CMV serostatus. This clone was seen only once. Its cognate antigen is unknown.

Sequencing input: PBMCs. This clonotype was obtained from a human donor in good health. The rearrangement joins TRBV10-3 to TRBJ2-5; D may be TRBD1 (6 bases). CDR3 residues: CAIGGEIEETQYF. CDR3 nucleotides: TGTGCCATCGGGGGCGAGATCGAAGAGACCCAGTACTTC.